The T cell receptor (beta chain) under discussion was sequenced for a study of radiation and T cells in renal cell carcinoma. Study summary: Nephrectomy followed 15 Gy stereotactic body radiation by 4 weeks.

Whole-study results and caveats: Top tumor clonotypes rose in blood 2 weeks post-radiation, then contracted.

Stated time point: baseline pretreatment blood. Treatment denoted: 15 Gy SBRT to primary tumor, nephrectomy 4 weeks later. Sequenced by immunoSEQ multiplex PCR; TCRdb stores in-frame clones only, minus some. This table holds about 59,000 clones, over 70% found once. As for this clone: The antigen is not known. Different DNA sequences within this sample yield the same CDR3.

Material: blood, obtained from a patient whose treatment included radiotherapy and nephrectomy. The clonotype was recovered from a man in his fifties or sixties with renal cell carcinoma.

CDR3 coding DNA: TGCAGCGTTGTAACGGGACAGGGCACAGATACGCAGTATTTT. It codes for CSVVTGQGTDTQYF. The V gene is TRBV29-1, the J gene TRBJ2-3; 8 bases line up with TRBD1. The CDR3 length is 14 residues. Germline V CDR1 and CDR2: SQVTM, ANQGSEA. J gave up 1 base and V 4 bases, and 4 bases lay outside the gene matches.